This TCR beta chain derives from a study of blood T cell repertoires in COVID-19. About the study: PBMCs, B-cell-depleted T cells, or T cells were the source of the cDNA or gDNA that made up the material.

In germline, CDR1 is LNHDA, CDR2 SQIVND (reference sequence). This CDR3 spans 18 amino acids. The J segment lost 0 bases and the V segment lost 3 bases, leaving 8 bases of the junction unmatched. This clone was seen only a few times. Generated by immunoSEQ multiplex PCR, the TCRdb table keeps only in-frame clones and is missing some. The table has 210,000 or so clones, approximately 80% seen once. This receptor was obtained from a man aged 55 to 70 who had recovered from COVID-19. The gene calls are TRBV19 and TRBJ2-7; TRBD2 matches at 13 bases. The sequencing sample was made of PBMCs or T cells enriched from blood (not recorded which). CDR3: CASSIRLAGGKYSYEQYF. The CDR3 nucleotides read TGTGCCAGTAGTATCCGACTAGCGGGGGGAAAATACTCCTACGAGCAGTACTTC.